This T cell receptor (beta chain) was found in a study of shared clonotypes between healthy human individuals. Whole-study results and caveats: Sharing of clonotypes among donors was expected to vary with sequencing depth.

CD45RO-negative CD8 cells positively selected for CCR7 made up the naive population, which excluded terminally differentiated effector memory CD45RA+ cells. A remark on this clone: Its target is unknown.

Trimming stripped 0 bases from V and 1 base from J, with 4 bases between. Germline V gene sequence: CDR1 SGHTA, CDR2 FQGTGA. This CDR3 has 13 amino acids. The method was immunoSEQ multiplex PCR; TCRdb's version includes in-frame clones alone and lacks a portion of them. Of around 1.9 million clones listed, approximately 92% are singletons. The chain has TRBV7-3 and TRBJ2-7; no clear D gene. Material for sequencing was naive CD8+ T cells from PBMCs. The receptor comes from a man between 18 and 35 years old in good health. Some clones in this sample may be carry-over from other donors' samples. In DNA form, the CDR3 reads TGTGCCAGCAGCTTAACGAGGTCCTACGAGCAGTACTTC. As protein: CASSLTRSYEQYF.